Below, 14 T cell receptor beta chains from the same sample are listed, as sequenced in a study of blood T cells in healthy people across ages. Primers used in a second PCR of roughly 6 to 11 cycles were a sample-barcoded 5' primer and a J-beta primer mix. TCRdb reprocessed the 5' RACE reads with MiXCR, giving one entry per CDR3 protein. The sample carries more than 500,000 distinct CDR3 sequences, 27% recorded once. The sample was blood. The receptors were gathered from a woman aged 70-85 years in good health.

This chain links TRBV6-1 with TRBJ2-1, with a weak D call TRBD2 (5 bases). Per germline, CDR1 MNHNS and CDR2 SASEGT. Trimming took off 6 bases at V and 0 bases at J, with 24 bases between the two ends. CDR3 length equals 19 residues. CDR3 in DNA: TGTGCCAGCAGCTCCCTGGGTGTTGGGCGGGCGAGCTCCTACAATGAGCAGTTCTTC. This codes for CASSSLGVGRASSYNEQFF.

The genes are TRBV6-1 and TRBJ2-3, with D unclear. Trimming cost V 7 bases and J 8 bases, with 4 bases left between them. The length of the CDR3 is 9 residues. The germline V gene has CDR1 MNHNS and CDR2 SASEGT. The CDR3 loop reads CASIRTQYF. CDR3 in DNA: TGTGCCAGCATCCGTACGCAGTATTTT.

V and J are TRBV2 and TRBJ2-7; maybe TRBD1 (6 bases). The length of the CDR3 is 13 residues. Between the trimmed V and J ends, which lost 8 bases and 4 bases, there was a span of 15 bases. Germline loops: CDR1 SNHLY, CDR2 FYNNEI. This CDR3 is CASAQGRGYEQYF. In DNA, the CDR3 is TGTGCCAGCGCTCAGGGGCGCGGGTACGAGCAGTACTTC.

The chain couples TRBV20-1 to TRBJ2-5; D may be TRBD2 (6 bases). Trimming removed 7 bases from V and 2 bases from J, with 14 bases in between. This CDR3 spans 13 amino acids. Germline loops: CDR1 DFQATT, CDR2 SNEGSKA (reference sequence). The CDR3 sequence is CSVSGVLQETQYF. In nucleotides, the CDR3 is TGCAGTGTGTCGGGGGTCTTACAAGAGACCCAGTACTTC.

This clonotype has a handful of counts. The CDR3 DNA reads TGTGCCAGCAGCACCCCGGACAACCACGAGCAGTACTTC. This codes for CASSTPDNHEQYF. The rearrangement uses TRBV11-2 and TRBJ2-1; tentative D call: TRBD1 (5 bases). The J call is doubtful: the DNA matches TRBJ2-7 better. The CDR3 covers 13 residues. Germline V gene sequence: CDR1 SGHAT, CDR2 FQNNGV.

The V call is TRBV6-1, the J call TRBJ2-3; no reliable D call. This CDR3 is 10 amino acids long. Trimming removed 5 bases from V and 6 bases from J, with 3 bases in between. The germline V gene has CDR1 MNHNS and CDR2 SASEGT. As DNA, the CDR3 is TGTGCCAGCAGTTGGGATACGCAGTATTTT. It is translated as CASSWDTQYF.

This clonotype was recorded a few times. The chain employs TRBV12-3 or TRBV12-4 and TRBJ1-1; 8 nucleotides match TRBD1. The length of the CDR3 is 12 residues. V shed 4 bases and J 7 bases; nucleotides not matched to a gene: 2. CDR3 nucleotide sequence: TGTGCCAGCAGTTACAGGGGGGATGAAGCTTTCTTT. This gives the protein CASSYRGDEAFF.

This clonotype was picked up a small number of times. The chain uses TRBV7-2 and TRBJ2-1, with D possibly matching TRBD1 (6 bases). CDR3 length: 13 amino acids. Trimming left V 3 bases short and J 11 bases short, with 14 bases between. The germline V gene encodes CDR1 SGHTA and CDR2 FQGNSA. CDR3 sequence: CASSFLSGVQQFF. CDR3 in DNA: TGTGCCAGCAGCTTCCTATCAGGGGTCCAGCAGTTCTTC.

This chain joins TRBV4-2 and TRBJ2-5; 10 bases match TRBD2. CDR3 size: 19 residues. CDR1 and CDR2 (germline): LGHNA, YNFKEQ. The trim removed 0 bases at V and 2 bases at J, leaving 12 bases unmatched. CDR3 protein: CASSQDMGASGGPQETQYF. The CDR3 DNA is TGTGCCAGCAGCCAAGATATGGGGGCTAGCGGGGGTCCTCAAGAGACCCAGTACTTC.

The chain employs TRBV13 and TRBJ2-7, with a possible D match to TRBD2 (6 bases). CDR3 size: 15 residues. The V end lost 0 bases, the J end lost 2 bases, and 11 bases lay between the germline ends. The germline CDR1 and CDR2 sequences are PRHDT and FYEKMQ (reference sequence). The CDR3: CASSLGGGVTYEQYF. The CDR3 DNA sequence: TGTGCCAGCAGCTTAGGGGGAGGAGTTACCTACGAGCAGTACTTC.

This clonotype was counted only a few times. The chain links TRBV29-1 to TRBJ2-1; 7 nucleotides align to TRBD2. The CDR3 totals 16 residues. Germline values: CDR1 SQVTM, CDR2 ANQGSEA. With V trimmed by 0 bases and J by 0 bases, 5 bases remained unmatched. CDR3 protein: CSVEEGRGSSYNEQFF. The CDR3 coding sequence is TGCAGCGTTGAAGAGGGGCGGGGGAGCTCCTACAATGAGCAGTTCTTC.

The DNA for the CDR3 is TGCAGTGCTAGAGTCACGAGACAGGGAACCCGGGGAATGGGCACAGATACGCAGTATTTT. This encodes CSARVTRQGTRGMGTDTQYF. The chain couples TRBV20-1 to TRBJ2-3; 7 nucleotides agree with TRBD1. V shed 1 base and J 1 base; nucleotides not matched to a gene: 20. Looked up from germline, CDR1 is DFQATT and CDR2 is SNEGSKA (reference sequence). The CDR3 totals 20 residues.

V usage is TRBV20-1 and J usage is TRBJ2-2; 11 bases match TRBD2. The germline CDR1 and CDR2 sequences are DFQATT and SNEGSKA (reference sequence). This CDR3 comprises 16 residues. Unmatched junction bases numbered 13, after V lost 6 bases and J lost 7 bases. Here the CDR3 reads CSATTFSGGAVGELFF. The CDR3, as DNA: TGCAGTGCAACTACTTTTAGCGGGGGGGCAGTCGGGGAGCTGTTTTTT.

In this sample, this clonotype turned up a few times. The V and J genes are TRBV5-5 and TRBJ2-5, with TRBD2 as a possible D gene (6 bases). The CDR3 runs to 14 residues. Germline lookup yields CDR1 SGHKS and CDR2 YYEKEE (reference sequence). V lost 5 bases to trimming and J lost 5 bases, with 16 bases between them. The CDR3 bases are TGTGCCAGCAGTATCCGAGGGAGCGGGGAGACCCAGTACTTC. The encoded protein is CASSIRGSGETQYF.